Listed below are T cell receptor beta chains from one sample, sequenced in a study of response to subunit inactivated influenza vaccine. TCRdb fed the RT-PCR reads into MiXCR, producing one record per CDR3 protein. The data show hundreds of thousands of distinct CDR3 sequences, with approximately 15% seen just once and about 7.4% held by the top ten. The sample was PBMCs from blood, taken less than 15 days before vaccination. The receptors were sampled from a man aged 50 to 59 who received an inactivated influenza vaccine. CDR3s include the opening cysteine and the closing phenylalanine or tryptophan. D genes are given only for firm matches. The size entry is marked missing in some rows and otherwise reads once, few, many or a size class.

size	V	D	J	CDR3	DNA
many	TRBV20-1	NA	TRBJ1-3	CSATQGSGNTIYF	TGCAGTGCCACCCAGGGTAGCGGAAACACCATATATTTT
many	TRBV5-6	NA	TRBJ2-5	CASSWALRSLRETQYF	TGTGCCAGCAGCTGGGCTTTAAGGAGCCTGAGGGAGACCCAGTACTTC
NA	TRBV5-6	TRBD1	TRBJ2-1	CASSWRGGPLGSYNEQFF	TGTGCCAGCAGCTGGAGAGGGGGCCCCTTGGGGTCCTACAATGAGCAGTTCTTC
few	TRBV6-2/TRBV6-3	NA	TRBJ2-4	CASSYPMRTAERVRLAKNIQYF	TGTGCCAGCAGTTACCCCATGAGGACCGCCGAGAGGGTCCGACTAGCCAAAAACATTCAGTACTTC
NA	TRBV11-2	NA	TRBJ2-1	CASSFVVGISSYNEQFF	TGTGCCAGCAGCTTCGTAGTCGGGATTAGCTCCTACAATGAGCAGTTCTTC
NA	TRBV5-5	TRBD1	TRBJ1-3	CASSLQGGSGNTIYF	TGTGCCAGCAGCTTACAGGGGGGATCTGGAAACACCATATATTTT
many	TRBV20-1	TRBD2	TRBJ2-7	CSAKTGGPYEQYF	TGCAGTGCCAAGACGGGAGGGCCCTACGAGCAGTACTTC
NA	TRBV12-3/TRBV12-4	TRBD1	TRBJ1-1	CASNGDRGGREAFF	TGTGCCAGCAACGGGGACAGGGGAGGTCGCGAAGCTTTCTTT
few	TRBV5-1	NA	TRBJ2-1	CASSLSNLSSRPYNEQFF	TGCGCCAGCAGCTTATCTAACCTATCGAGCAGACCTTACAATGAGCAGTTCTTC
NA	TRBV25-1	TRBD2	TRBJ2-1	CASSQGGNYNEQFF	TGTGCCAGCAGCCAGGGAGGGAACTACAATGAGCAGTTCTTC
few	TRBV4-3	TRBD1	TRBJ1-1	CASSQDIKTGRRTEAFF	TGCGCCAGCAGCCAAGATATAAAGACAGGGAGGCGCACTGAAGCTTTCTTT
many	TRBV12-3/TRBV12-4	NA	TRBJ1-2	CASKDSYGYTF	TGTGCCAGCAAAGACTCCTATGGCTACACCTTC
many	TRBV3-1	NA	TRBJ2-5	CASSQEGGQETQYF	TGTGCCAGCAGCCAAGAAGGAGGACAAGAGACCCAGTACTTC
many	TRBV5-1	NA	TRBJ1-2	CASSLVSNRAYGYTF	TGCGCCAGCAGCTTGGTGAGCAACCGGGCCTATGGCTACACCTTC
few	TRBV6-2/TRBV6-3	NA	TRBJ1-3	CASSYGRGTGNTIYF	TGTGCCAGCAGTTACGGCCGGGGAACTGGAAACACCATATATTTT
NA	TRBV15	TRBD2	TRBJ2-7	CATSRPGAGEYEQYF	TGTGCCACCAGCAGACCGGGAGCGGGGGAATACGAGCAGTACTTC
NA	TRBV10-3	TRBD1	TRBJ1-5	CAIKLDRESNQPQHF	TGTGCCATCAAACTGGACAGGGAAAGCAATCAGCCCCAGCATTTT